These 18 T cell receptor beta chains were all obtained from the same sample, sequenced in a study of T cell responses to AZD1222 COVID-19 vaccine. Using immunoSEQ multiplex PCR, the repertoire was profiled, and TCRdb retains in-frame clones only, with some absent. The sample lists over 120,000 clones; more than 85% were seen once. The sequencing here drew on peripheral blood, taken after recovery from COVID-19. Receptor source: an adult who had recovered from COVID-19.

V is TRBV15 and J is TRBJ1-1; a weak D match, TRBD1 (5 bases). CDR3 length equals 15 residues. The V gene's germline CDR1 is LNHNV and CDR2 YYDKDF (reference sequence). Between the trimmed V and J ends, which lost 0 bases and 0 bases, there was a span of 8 bases. The CDR3 sequence: CATSRDEGLNTEAFF. For the CDR3, the DNA is TGTGCCACCAGCAGAGACGAGGGGTTGAACACTGAAGCTTTCTTT. The full variable domain, in which reference TRBV15 and TRBJ1-1 provide the parts outside the CDR3, is DAMVIQNPRYQVTQFGKPVTLSCSQTLNHNVMYWYQQKSSQAPKLLFHYYDKDFNNEADTPDNFQSRRPNTSFCFLDIRSPGLGDTAMYLCATSRDEGLNTEAFFGQGTRLTVV.

A single count supports this clone. This chain uses TRBV28 with TRBJ1-2, with D unclear. Trimming removed 4 bases from V and 4 bases from J, with 19 bases in between. Germline loops: CDR1 MDHEN, CDR2 SYDVKM. This CDR3 region has 16 residues. The CDR3 region is CASSSDLTTSSYGYTF. Here the CDR3 DNA reads TGTGCCAGCAGTTCCGATTTAACGACGTCTTCCTATGGCTACACCTTC.

The chain links TRBV3-1 (or the pseudogene TRBV3-2) to TRBJ2-2, with a tentative D call TRBD2 (6 bases). There are 18 residues in the CDR3. Germline lookup yields CDR1 LGHDT and CDR2 YNNKEL (reference sequence). V lost 1 base, J lost 0 bases, and 15 bases lay in between. As DNA, the CDR3 is TGTGCCAGCAGCCAAGTGCCGAACCTAGCGACGAACACCGGGGAGCTGTTTTTT. As protein: CASSQVPNLATNTGELFF.

The V gene is TRBV13, the J gene TRBJ2-5; D gene uncertain. Trimming pared 7 bases from V and 5 bases from J, leaving 14 bases between. Germline CDR1 PRHDT, CDR2 FYEKMQ (reference sequence). This CDR3 comprises 13 residues. As DNA, the CDR3 is TGTGCCAGCACCCAACAACCCGGGGAGACCCAGTACTTC. As protein: CASTQQPGETQYF.

This clone was detected once. The chain couples TRBV28 to TRBJ2-7; 9 positions agree with TRBD1. CDR3 length: 16 amino acids. With V trimmed by 6 bases and J by 6 bases, 15 bases remained unmatched. Germline lookup yields CDR1 MDHEN and CDR2 SYDVKM. The CDR3 spells CASSTFGIQGAGEQYF. CDR3 in DNA: TGTGCCAGCAGCACATTTGGGATACAGGGGGCGGGCGAGCAGTACTTC.

This clone was found once. The chain joins TRBV19 to TRBJ1-1; no definite D call. This CDR3 is 14 amino acids long. V was shortened by 8 bases and J by 4 bases, with 17 bases between the two germline ends. Germline V gives CDR1 LNHDA, CDR2 SQIVND (reference sequence). CDR3 loop: CASCPRGGVTEAFF. CDR3 coding DNA: TGTGCCAGTTGTCCTCGTGGAGGTGTCACTGAAGCTTTCTTT.

The V call is TRBV28, the J call TRBJ1-6; 7 nucleotides line up with TRBD1. CDR1 and CDR2 from the germline V gene are MDHEN and SYDVKM. Trimming removed 4 bases from V and 7 bases from J; junction bases left unmatched: 7. This CDR3 is 15 amino acids long. The DNA of the CDR3 is TGTGCCAGCAGTTATAAGGGACAGAACAATTCACCCCTCCACTTT. This sequence encodes CASSYKGQNNSPLHF.

The chain is built from TRBV5-1 and TRBJ2-1; TRBD2 agrees at 10 bases. Trimming cost V 4 bases and J 1 base; bases outside gene matches: 2. Germline V gene lookup returns CDR1 SGHRS and CDR2 YFSETQ. The CDR3 is 15 amino acids. The CDR3 nucleotides are TGCGCCAGCAGCAGGACTAGCGGTTCCTACAATGAGCAGTTCTTC. Amino acids: CASSRTSGSYNEQFF. The complete variable domain, with remaining parts taken from reference TRBV5-1 and TRBJ2-1, reads KAGVTQTPRYLIKTRGQQVTLSCSPISGHRSVSWYQQTPGQGLQFLFEYFSETQRNKGNFPGRFSGRQFSNSRSEMNVSTLELGDSALYLCASSRTSGSYNEQFFGPGTRLTVL.

The chain carries TRBV7-8 and TRBJ2-7; D unclear. V was trimmed by 4 bases and J by 3 bases, leaving 13 bases between them. The length of the CDR3 is 14 residues. Germline CDR1 SGHVS, CDR2 FQNEAQ. This CDR3 reads CASSSRTGDYEQYF. In DNA form, the CDR3 reads TGTGCCAGCAGCTCCCGGACGGGCGACTACGAGCAGTACTTC. Full variable domain (missing parts from reference TRBV7-8 and TRBJ2-7): GAGVSQSPRYKVAKRGQDVALRCDPISGHVSLFWYQQALGQGPEFLTYFQNEAQLDKSGLPSDRFFAERPEGSVSTLKIQRTQQEDSAVYLCASSSRTGDYEQYFGPGTRLTVT.

This chain uses TRBV29-1 with TRBJ2-7, with 11 bases that match TRBD2. The CDR3 is 15 residues long. V lost 3 bases and J lost 0; bases outside the gene matches: 4. Germline V CDR1 and CDR2: SQVTM, ANQGSEA. The CDR3 region has the DNA TGCAGCGTTGACGCGACTAGCGGGGTCTCCTACGAGCAGTACTTC. Its protein product is CSVDATSGVSYEQYF.

This chain links TRBV27 with TRBJ1-2; no reliable D call. V shed 10 bases and J shed 5 bases, with 17 bases lying between them. Germline CDR1 MNHEY, CDR2 SMNVEV (reference sequence). This CDR3 is 13 amino acids long. This CDR3 is CAILRIQVYGYTF. CDR3 bases: TGTGCCATCCTCAGGATTCAAGTTTATGGCTACACCTTC.

V is TRBV6-1 and J is TRBJ2-5; no reliable D call. The CDR3 loop spans 13 amino acids. Trimming left V 6 bases short and J 1 base short, with 9 bases between. Looked up from germline, CDR1 is MNHNS and CDR2 is SASEGT. The CDR3 region is CASSLQSQETQYF. The CDR3 DNA follows: TGTGCCAGCAGCCTACAGAGCCAAGAGACCCAGTACTTC.

This clone was found once. The genes are TRBV30 and TRBJ1-2, with D perhaps TRBD1 (5 bases). Germline CDR1 is GTSNPN and CDR2 is SVGIG (reference sequence). Trimming removed 2 bases from V and 6 bases from J, with 22 bases in between. The length of the CDR3 is 16 residues. CDR3: CAWSPTPLRGVDGYTF. The CDR3 DNA is TGTGCCTGGAGTCCTACCCCCCTAAGGGGAGTAGATGGCTACACCTTC.

The rearrangement uses TRBV3-1 (or the pseudogene TRBV3-2) and TRBJ2-1, with D hard to call. The CDR3 sequence is 14 residues long. Deletions cut 5 bases from V and 9 bases from J, with 17 bases between. Per germline, CDR1 LGHDT and CDR2 YNNKEL (reference sequence). DNA of the CDR3: TGTGCCAGCAGCATCCGGGTCAAGTGGGGTGAGCAGTTCTTC. Protein: CASSIRVKWGEQFF.

The rearrangement uses TRBV27 and TRBJ1-2, with TRBD1 matching 11 bases. Losses at the gene ends were 3 bases for V and 8 bases for J; bases not matched to a gene: 8. From germline, CDR1 is MNHEY and CDR2 SMNVEV (reference sequence). CDR3 length: 15 amino acids. The CDR3 DNA sequence: TGTGCCAGCAGTTTCGGACAGGGGGCGCCCCTCGGCTACACCTTC. Protein sequence: CASSFGQGAPLGYTF.

The gene calls are TRBV15 and TRBJ1-6; 7 bases map to TRBD1. This CDR3 comprises 15 residues. Germline values: CDR1 LNHNV, CDR2 YYDKDF (reference sequence). The ends lost 1 base at V and 6 bases at J; junction bases unmatched: 3. CDR3: CATSRGQGLNSPLHF. DNA for the CDR3: TGTGCCACCAGCAGAGGACAGGGTCTTAATTCACCCCTCCACTTT.

The rearrangement joins TRBV6-6 to TRBJ1-2, with D perhaps matching TRBD1 (5 bases). Per germline, CDR1 MNHNY and CDR2 SVGAGI (reference sequence). V lost 5 bases, J lost 4 bases, and 26 bases lay in between. This CDR3 contains 18 residues. As DNA, the CDR3 is TGTGCCAGCAGTCGAAATGGGGAGGGGCCCTCTTATGGCTATGGCTACACCTTC. Its translation is CASSRNGEGPSYGYGYTF.

The chain combines TRBV5-1 with TRBJ2-7; 9 bases align to TRBD1. With 0 bases clipped from V and 3 bases from J, the junction kept 1 base outside the gene matches. Germline CDR1 SGHRS, CDR2 YFSETQ. This CDR3 spans 14 amino acids. The DNA for the CDR3 is TGCGCCAGCAGCTTGGGACAGGGGGGCTACGAGCAGTACTTC. This codes for CASSLGQGGYEQYF.